This paragraph covers one T cell receptor (beta chain) sequence. CDR3 length: 14 residues. V lost 2 bases and J 3 bases, leaving 7 bases between the germline ends. Looked up from germline, CDR1 is SEHNR and CDR2 is FQNEAQ (reference sequence). The data belong to a study of cytomegalovirus exposure and HLA in healthy donors. The PCR contained 60 Vbeta and 13 Jbeta primers. Using immunoSEQ multiplex PCR, the repertoire was profiled, and TCRdb retains in-frame clones only, with some absent. The table records around 120,000 clones, approximately 78% of them present only once. This chain uses TRBV7-9 with TRBJ1-4; D might be TRBD1 (5 bases). The origin of this receptor is a woman aged 40-49 years in good health and CMV-seropositive. Specimen: PBMCs. The chain's CDR3 is CASSLQQANEKLFF. The CDR3, as DNA: TGTGCCAGCAGCTTACAACAGGCTAATGAAAAACTGTTTTTT.